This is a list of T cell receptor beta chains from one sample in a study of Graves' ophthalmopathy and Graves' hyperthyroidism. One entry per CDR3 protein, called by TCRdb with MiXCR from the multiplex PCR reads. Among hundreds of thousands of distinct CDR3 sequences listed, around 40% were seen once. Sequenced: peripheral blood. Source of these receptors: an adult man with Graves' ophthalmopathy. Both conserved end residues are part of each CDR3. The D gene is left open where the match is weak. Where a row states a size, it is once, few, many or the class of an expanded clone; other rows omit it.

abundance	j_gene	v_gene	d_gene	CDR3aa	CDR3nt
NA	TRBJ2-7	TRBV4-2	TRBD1	CASSQAGQNYEQYF	TGTGCCAGCAGCCAAGCGGGACAGAACTACGAGCAGTACTTC
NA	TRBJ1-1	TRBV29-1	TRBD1	CSVAGGADTEAFF	TGCAGCGTAGCAGGGGGCGCCGACACTGAAGCTTTCTTT
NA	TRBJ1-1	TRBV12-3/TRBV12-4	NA	CASSYSIQGNTEAFF	TGTGCCAGCAGTTACTCGATACAGGGGAACACTGAAGCTTTCTTT
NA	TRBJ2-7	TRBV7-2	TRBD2	CASSLAPAGVSYKQYF	TGTGCCAGCAGCTTAGCGCCAGCGGGAGTTTCCTACAAGCAGTACTTC
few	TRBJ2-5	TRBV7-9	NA	CASSPGTHQETQYF	TGTGCCAGCAGCCCCGGGACACACCAAGAGACCCAGTACTTC
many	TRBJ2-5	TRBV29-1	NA	CSVEEETQYF	TGCAGCGTTGAAGAAGAGACCCAGTACTTC
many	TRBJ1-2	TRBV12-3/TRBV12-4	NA	CATRTPRGYTF	TGTGCCACCAGGACACCTAGGGGCTACACCTTC
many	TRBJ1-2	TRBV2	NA	CASNPSGNYGYTF	TGTGCCAGCAATCCGTCAGGGAACTATGGCTACACCTTC
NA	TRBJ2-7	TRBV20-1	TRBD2	CSAFGAEGLAGNEQYF	TGCAGTGCTTTTGGGGCAGAGGGACTAGCGGGAAACGAGCAGTACTTC
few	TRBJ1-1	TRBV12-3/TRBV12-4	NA	CASNPRATAEAFF	TGTGCCAGCAATCCCCGAGCGACAGCTGAAGCTTTCTTT
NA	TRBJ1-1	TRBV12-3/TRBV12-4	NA	CASSGVRNTEAFF	TGTGCCAGCAGTGGAGTGAGGAACACTGAAGCTTTCTTT
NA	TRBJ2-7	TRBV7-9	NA	CASAISSSYEQYF	TGTGCCAGTGCCATCAGCAGCTCCTACGAGCAGTACTTC
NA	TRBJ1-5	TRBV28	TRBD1	CASTRGLNQPQHF	TGTGCCAGCACCAGGGGGCTCAATCAGCCCCAGCATTTT
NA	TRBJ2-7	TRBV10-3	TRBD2	CASSPGTTPYEQYF	TGTGCCAGCAGTCCCGGGACTACACCCTACGAGCAGTACTTC
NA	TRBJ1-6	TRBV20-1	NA	CSGTGIYNSPLHF	TGCAGTGGTACCGGGATCTATAATTCACCCCTCCACTTT
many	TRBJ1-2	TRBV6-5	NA	CASTDLALLGYTF	TGTGCCAGCACTGACCTCGCCCTACTGGGCTACACCTTC
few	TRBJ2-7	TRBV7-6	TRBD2	CASRRGMGLAGVSGEQYF	TGTGCCAGCAGGCGGGGGATGGGACTAGCGGGAGTCTCAGGCGAGCAGTACTTC
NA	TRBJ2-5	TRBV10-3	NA	CASSETLETQYF	TGTGCCAGCAGTGAAACATTAGAGACCCAGTACTTC
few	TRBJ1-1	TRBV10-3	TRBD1	CASYTGENTEAFF	TGTGCCAGTTACACAGGGGAGAACACTGAAGCTTTCTTT
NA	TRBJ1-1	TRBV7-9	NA	CASSLAPWGPNTEAFF	TGTGCCAGCAGCTTAGCCCCCTGGGGGCCGAACACTGAAGCTTTCTTT
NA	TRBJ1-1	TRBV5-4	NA	CASSLIAQGEAFF	TGTGCCAGCAGCCTAATAGCACAGGGTGAAGCTTTCTTT
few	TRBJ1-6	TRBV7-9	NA	CASSLGAGNSPLHF	TGTGCCAGCAGCTTAGGAGCAGGGAATTCACCCCTCCACTTT
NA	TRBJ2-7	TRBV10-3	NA	CAISDGQYF	TGTGCCATCAGTGATGGGCAGTACTTC
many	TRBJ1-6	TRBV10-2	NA	CASSGGSPLHF	TGCGCCAGCAGTGGGGGCTCACCCCTCCACTTT
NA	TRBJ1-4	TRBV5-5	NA	CASSFFGTENEKLFF	TGTGCCAGCAGCTTTTTTGGGACTGAGAATGAAAAACTGTTTTTT
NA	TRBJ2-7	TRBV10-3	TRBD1	CAISPGQGAWYEQYF	TGTGCCATCAGCCCGGGACAGGGGGCTTGGTACGAGCAGTACTTC
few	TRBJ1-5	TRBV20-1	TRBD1	CSAFDRANQPQHF	TGCAGTGCTTTTGACAGGGCTAATCAGCCCCAGCATTTT
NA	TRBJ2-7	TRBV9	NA	CASSVEWKSYEQCF	TGTGCCAGCAGCGTAGAGTGGAAAAGCTACGAGCAGTGCTTC
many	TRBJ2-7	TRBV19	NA	CASSRGTFSYEQYF	TGTGCCAGTAGTAGAGGGACATTTTCCTACGAGCAGTACTTC
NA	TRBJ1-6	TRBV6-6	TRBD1	CASSTGDSPLHF	TGTGCCAGCTCAACAGGGGATTCACCCCTCCACTTT
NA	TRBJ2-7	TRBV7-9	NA	CASSQGLYEQYF	TGTGCCAGCAGCCAAGGCCTGTACGAGCAGTACTTC
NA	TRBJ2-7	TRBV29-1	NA	CSVGEGVKEQYF	TGCAGCGTCGGAGAGGGGGTAAAGGAGCAGTACTTC
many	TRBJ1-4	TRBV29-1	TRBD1	CSARGSNEKLFF	TGCAGCGCCAGGGGGTCGAATGAAAAACTGTTTTTT
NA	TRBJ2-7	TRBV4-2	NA	CASSLLSGPEQYF	TGTGCCAGCAGCTTGTTGTCGGGCCCCGAGCAGTACTTC
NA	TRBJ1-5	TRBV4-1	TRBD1	CASSHTPTGQPQHF	TGCGCCAGCAGCCATACACCGACAGGGCAGCCCCAGCATTTT
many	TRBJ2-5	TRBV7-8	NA	CASSPKGLVETQYF	TGTGCCAGCAGCCCGAAGGGGCTAGTGGAGACCCAGTACTTC
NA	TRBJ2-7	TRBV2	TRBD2	CASSLSASGAYEQYF	TGTGCCAGCAGTTTATCGGCTAGCGGGGCCTACGAGCAGTACTTC
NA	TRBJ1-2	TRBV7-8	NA	CASSDSTGYDYGYTF	TGTGCCAGCAGCGACTCGACGGGGTACGACTATGGCTACACCTTC
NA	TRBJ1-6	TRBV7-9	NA	CASSEPDSHILNSPLHF	TGTGCCAGCAGCGAGCCGGACAGCCACATACTTAATTCACCCCTCCACTTT
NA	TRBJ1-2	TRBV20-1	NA	CSARAQGTYGYTF	TGCAGTGCTAGAGCACAGGGCACCTATGGCTACACCTTC
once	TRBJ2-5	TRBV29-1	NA	CSVEMVGGKETQYF	TGCAGCGTTGAGATGGTTGGGGGAAAAGAGACCCAGTACTTT
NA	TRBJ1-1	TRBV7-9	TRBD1	CASSSRSQPGQGIAEAFF	TGTGCCAGCAGTTCGAGAAGTCAACCGGGACAGGGTATTGCTGAAGCCTTCTTT
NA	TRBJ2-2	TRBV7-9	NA	CASSPDRPGELFF	TGTGCCAGCAGCCCCGACAGGCCCGGGGAGCTGTTTTTT
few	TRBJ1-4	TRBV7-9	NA	CASSLWRGTNEKLFF	TGTGCCAGCAGCTTATGGAGGGGAACTAATGAAAAACTGTTTTTT
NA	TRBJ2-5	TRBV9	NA	CASSYSRGALATQYF	TGTGCCAGCAGCTACAGTCGGGGGGCCCTTGCGACCCAGTACTTC
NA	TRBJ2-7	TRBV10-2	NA	CASSGGGGSSYEQYF	TGCGCCAGCAGTGGGGGGGGCGGGAGCTCCTACGAGCAGTACTTC
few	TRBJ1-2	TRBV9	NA	CASSEGTGYTF	TGTGCCAGCAGCGAGGGGACTGGCTACACCTTC
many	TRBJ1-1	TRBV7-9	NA	CASSLSRTEAFF	TGTGCCAGCAGCTTATCCAGGACTGAAGCTTTCTTT
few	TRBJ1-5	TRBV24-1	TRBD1	CATSDPGTGGSGQPQHF	TGTGCCACCAGTGACCCAGGGACAGGGGGATCGGGCCAGCCCCAGCATTTT
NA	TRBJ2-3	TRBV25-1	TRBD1	CASSAQQGGWFPDTQYF	TGTGCCAGCAGTGCCCAACAGGGGGGATGGTTCCCAGATACGCAGTATTTT
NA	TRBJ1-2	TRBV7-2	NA	CAWSVPGGANYGYTF	TGTGCCTGGAGTGTGCCGGGCGGAGCCAACTATGGCTACACCTTC